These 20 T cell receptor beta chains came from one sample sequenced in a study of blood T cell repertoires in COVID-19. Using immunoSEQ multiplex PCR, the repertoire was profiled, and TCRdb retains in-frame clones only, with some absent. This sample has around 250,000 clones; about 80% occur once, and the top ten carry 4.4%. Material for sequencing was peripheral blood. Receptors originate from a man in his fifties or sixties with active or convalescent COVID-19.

The CDR3 DNA reads as TGTGCCAGCAGCCCTTTAGCGGGGGGGCAAGATACGCAGTATTTT. It yields the protein CASSPLAGGQDTQYF. The chain has TRBV11-1 and TRBJ2-3; 11 bases are shared with TRBD2. Germline values: CDR1 SGHAT, CDR2 FQDESV (reference sequence). V lost 5 bases to trimming and J lost 5 bases; unmatched junction nucleotides: 6. The CDR3 has 15 amino acids.

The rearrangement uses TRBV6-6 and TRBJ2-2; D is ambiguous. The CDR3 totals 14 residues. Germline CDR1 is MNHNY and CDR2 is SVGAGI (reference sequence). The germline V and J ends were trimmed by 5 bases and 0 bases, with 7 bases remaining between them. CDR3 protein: CASSPTPNTGELFF. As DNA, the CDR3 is TGTGCCAGCAGTCCGACACCGAACACCGGGGAGCTGTTTTTT.

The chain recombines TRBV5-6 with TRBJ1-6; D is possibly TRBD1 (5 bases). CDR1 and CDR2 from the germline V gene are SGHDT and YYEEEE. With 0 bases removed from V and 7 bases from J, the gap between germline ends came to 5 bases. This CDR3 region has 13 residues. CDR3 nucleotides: TGTGCCAGCAGCTTGGACAGGAATTCACCCCTCCACTTT. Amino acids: CASSLDRNSPLHF. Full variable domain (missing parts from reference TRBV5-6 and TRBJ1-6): DAGVTQSPTHLIKTRGQQVTLRCSPKSGHDTVSWYQQALGQGPQFIFQYYEEEERQRGNFPDRFSGHQFPNYSSELNVNALLLGDSALYLCASSLDRNSPLHFGNGTRLTVT.

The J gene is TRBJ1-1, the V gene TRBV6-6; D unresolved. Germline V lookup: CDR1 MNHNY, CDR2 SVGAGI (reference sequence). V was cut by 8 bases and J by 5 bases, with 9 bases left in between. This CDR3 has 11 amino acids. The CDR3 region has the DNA TGTGCCAGCGGAGGGTGGACTGAAGCTTTCTTT. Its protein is CASGGWTEAFF.

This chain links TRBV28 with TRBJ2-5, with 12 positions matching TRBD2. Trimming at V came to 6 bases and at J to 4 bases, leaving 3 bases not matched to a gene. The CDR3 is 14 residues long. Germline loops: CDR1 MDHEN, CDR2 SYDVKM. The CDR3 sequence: CASSKTSGGETQYF. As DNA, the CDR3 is TGTGCCAGCAGCAAGACTAGCGGGGGAGAGACCCAGTACTTC.

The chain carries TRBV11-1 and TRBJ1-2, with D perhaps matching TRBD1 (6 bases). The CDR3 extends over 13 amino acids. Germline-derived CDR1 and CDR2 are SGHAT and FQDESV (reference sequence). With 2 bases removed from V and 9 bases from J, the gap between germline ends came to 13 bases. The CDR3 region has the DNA TGTGCCAGCAGCTTACGCAGGGGTGACAGCTACACCTTC. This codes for CASSLRRGDSYTF.

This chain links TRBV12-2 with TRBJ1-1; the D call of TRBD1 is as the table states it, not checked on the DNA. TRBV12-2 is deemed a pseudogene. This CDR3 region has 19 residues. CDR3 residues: CASRLPGRPRRLTGTEAFF. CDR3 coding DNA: TGTGCAAGTCGCTTACCAGGGCGGCCCCGCAGGTTAACCGGCACTGAAGCTTTCTTT.

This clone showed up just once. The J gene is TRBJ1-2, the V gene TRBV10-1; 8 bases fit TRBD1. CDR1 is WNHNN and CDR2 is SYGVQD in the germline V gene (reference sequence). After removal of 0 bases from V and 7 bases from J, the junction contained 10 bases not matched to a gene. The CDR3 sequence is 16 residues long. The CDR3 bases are TGCGCCAGCAGTGAGTCGGGGAGGGAACAGGGGGGTGGCTACACCTTC. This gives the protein CASSESGREQGGGYTF.

This CDR3 reads CASSLVRLQETQYF. CDR3 DNA sequence: TGTGCCAGCAGCTTAGTGAGGCTCCAAGAGACCCAGTACTTC. The gene calls are TRBV11-1 and TRBJ2-5; no clear D gene. Trimming took off 1 base at V and 1 base at J, with 7 bases between the two ends. The CDR3 is made up of 14 amino acids. The germline CDR1 and CDR2 sequences are SGHAT and FQDESV (reference sequence). Drawing the rest from reference TRBV11-1 and TRBJ2-5, the complete variable domain is EAEVAQSPRYKITEKSQAVAFWCDPISGHATLYWYRQILGQGPELLVQFQDESVVDDSQLPKDRFSAERLKGVDSTLKIQPAELGDSAMYLCASSLVRLQETQYFGPGTRLLVL.

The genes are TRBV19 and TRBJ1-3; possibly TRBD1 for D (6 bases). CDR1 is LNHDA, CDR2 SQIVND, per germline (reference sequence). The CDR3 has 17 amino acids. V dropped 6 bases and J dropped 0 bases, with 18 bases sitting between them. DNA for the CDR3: TGTGCCAGTAGCCCCGAGGCCGGGACACGCTCTGGAAACACCATATATTTT. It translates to CASSPEAGTRSGNTIYF.

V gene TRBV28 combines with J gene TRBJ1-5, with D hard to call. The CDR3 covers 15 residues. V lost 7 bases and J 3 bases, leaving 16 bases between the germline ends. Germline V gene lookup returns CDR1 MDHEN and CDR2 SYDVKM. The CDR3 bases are TGTGCCAGCAACCTAGGACGGGGAGTCAATCAGCCCCAGCATTTT. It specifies CASNLGRGVNQPQHF.

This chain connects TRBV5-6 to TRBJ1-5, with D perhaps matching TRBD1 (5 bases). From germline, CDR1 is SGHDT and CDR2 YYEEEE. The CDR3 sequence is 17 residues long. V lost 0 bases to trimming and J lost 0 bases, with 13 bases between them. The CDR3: CASSLATGGNSNQPQHF. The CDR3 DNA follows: TGTGCCAGCAGCTTGGCAACGGGGGGGAATAGCAATCAGCCCCAGCATTTT.

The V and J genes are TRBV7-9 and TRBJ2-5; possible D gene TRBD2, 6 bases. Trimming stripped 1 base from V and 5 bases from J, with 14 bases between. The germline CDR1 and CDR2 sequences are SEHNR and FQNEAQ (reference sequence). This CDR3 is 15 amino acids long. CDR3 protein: CASSLGIAGRETQYF. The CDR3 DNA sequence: TGTGCCAGCAGCTTAGGGATCGCGGGGCGGGAGACCCAGTACTTC.

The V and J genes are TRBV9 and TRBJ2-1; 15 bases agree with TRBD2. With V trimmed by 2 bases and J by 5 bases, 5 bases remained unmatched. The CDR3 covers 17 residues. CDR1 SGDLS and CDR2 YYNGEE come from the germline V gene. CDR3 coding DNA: TGTGCCAGCAGCGTCGGGACTAGCGGGGGGCCGGACAATGAGCAGTTCTTC. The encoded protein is CASSVGTSGGPDNEQFF.

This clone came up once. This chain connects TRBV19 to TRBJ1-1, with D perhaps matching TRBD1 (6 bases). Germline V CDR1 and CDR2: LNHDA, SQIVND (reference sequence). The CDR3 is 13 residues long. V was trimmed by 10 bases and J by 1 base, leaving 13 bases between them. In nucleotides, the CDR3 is TGTGCCACCACCTTAGGGGGGAACACTGAAGCTTTCTTT. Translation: CATTLGGNTEAFF.

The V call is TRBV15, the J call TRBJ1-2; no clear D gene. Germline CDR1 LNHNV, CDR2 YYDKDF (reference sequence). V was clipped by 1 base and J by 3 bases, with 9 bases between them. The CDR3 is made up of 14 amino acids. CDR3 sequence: CATSRAQAHYGYTF. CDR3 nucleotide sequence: TGTGCCACCAGCAGAGCTCAGGCGCACTATGGCTACACCTTC.

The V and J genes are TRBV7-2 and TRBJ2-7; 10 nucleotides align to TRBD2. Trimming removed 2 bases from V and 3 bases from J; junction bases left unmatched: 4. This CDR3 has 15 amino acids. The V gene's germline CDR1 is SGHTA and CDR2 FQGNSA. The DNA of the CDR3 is TGTGCCAGCAGCTTACCTAGCGGGGGTTTCTACGAGCAGTACTTC. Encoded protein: CASSLPSGGFYEQYF.

The CDR3 region is CACSGDTQYF. In DNA, the CDR3 is TGTGCCTGCTCCGGAGATACGCAGTATTTT. J is TRBJ2-3 and V is TRBV7-8; D is undetermined. The CDR3 is made up of 10 amino acids. From germline, CDR1 is SGHVS and CDR2 FQNEAQ. Trimming left V 11 bases short and J 5 bases short, with 8 bases between. Supplemented by reference TRBV7-8 and TRBJ2-3, the full variable domain reads GAGVSQSPRYKVAKRGQDVALRCDPISGHVSLFWYQQALGQGPEFLTYFQNEAQLDKSGLPSDRFFAERPEGSVSTLKIQRTQQEDSAVYLCACSGDTQYFGPGTRLTVL.

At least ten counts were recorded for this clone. Here the CDR3 reads CASSLVWGTSTDTQYF. The CDR3 region has the DNA TGTGCCAGCAGCCTGGTGTGGGGGACTAGCACAGATACGCAGTATTTT. The chain joins TRBV11-2 to TRBJ2-3; D possibly corresponds to TRBD2 (6 bases). Germline-derived CDR1 and CDR2 are SGHAT and FQNNGV. V lost 5 bases and J 0 bases, leaving 15 bases between the germline ends. There are 16 residues in the CDR3.

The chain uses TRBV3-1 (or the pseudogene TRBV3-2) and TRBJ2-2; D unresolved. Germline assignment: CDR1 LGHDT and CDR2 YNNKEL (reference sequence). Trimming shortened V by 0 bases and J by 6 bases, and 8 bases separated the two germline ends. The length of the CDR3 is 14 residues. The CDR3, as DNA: TGTGCCAGCAGCCAAGAAGAGGTCTCCGGGGAGCTGTTTTTT. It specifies CASSQEEVSGELFF.